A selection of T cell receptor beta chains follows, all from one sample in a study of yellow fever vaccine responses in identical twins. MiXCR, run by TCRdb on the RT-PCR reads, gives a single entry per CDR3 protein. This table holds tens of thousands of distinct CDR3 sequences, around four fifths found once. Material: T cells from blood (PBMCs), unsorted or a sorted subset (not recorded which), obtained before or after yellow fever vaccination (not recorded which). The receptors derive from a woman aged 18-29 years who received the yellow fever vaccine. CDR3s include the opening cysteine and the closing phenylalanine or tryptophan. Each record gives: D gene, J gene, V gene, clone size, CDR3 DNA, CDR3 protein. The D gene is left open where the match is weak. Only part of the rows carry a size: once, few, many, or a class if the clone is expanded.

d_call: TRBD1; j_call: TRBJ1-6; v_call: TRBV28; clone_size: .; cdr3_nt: TGTGCCAGCAGTTCCCCCGGGACAGGGAATTCACCCCTCCACTTT; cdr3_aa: CASSSPGTGNSPLHF
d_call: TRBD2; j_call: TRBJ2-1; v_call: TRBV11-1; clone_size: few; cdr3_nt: TGTGCCAGCAGCTTAGGGTCCCTAGCGGGAGTCTCGTACAATGAGCAGTTCTTC; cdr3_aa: CASSLGSLAGVSYNEQFF
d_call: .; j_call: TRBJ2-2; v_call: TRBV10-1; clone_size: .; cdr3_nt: TGCGCCACCTCCTTGGCCTCGAACACCGGGGAGCTGTTTTTT; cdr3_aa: CATSLASNTGELFF
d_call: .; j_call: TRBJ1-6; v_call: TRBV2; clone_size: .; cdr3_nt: TGTGCCAGCAGATGGGGGGATTCACCCCTCCACTTT; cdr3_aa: CASRWGDSPLHF
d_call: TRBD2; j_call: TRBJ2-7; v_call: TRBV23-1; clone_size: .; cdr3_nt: TGCGCCAGCAGTGAAGCGGGAGAGTCGTACGAGCAGTACTTC; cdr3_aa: CASSEAGESYEQYF
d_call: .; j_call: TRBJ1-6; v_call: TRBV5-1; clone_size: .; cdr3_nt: TGCGCCAGCAGCTTCGGAAGCACTTCTAATTCACCCCTCCACTTT; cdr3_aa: CASSFGSTSNSPLHF
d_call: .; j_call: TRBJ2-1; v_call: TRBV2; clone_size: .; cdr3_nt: TGTGCCAGCAGTGAACTTCTGTCGTGGGAATCACCGAATGAGCAGTTCTTC; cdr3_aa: CASSELLSWESPNEQFF
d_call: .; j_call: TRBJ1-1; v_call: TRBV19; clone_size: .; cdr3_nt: TGTGCCAGTAGTATCCAAGGGACGGATTTGAACACTGAAGCTTTCTTT; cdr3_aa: CASSIQGTDLNTEAFF
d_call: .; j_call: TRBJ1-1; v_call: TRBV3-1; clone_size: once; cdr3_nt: TGTGCCAGCAGCCAACGGGTGAACACTGAAGCTTTCTTT; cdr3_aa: CASSQRVNTEAFF
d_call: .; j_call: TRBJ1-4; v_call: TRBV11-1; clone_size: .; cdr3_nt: TGTGCCAGCAGCTTAGGATCAGGGGCAACTAATGAAAAACTGTTTTTT; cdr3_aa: CASSLGSGATNEKLFF
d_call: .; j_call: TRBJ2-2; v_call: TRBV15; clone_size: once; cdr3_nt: TGTGCCACCAGCCAGTGGGAGGATCGCACCGGGGAGCTGTTTTTT; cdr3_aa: CATSQWEDRTGELFF
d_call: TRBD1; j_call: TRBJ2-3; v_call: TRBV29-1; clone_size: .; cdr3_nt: TGCAGCGGGGGACAGGGGGCAGGAGATACGCAGTATTTT; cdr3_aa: CSGGQGAGDTQYF
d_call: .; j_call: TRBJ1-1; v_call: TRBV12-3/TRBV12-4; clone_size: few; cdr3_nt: TGTGCCAGCAGTCGGGGAGGCAGTGAAGCTTTCTTT; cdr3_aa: CASSRGGSEAFF
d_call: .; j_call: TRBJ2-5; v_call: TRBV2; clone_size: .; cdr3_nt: TGTGCCAGCAGTGAGCCGGAGACCCAGTACTTC; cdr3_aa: CASSEPETQYF
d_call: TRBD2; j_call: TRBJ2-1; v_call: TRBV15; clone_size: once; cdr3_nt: TGTGCCTTCAGGGCTAGCGGGGGGGTTGGTGAGCAGTTCTTC; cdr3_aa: CAFRASGGVGEQFF
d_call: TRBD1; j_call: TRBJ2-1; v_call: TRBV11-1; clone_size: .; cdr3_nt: TGTGCCAGCAGCCCGGGACAGGGGGCGTTCTATGAGCAGTTCTTC; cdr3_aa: CASSPGQGAFYEQFF
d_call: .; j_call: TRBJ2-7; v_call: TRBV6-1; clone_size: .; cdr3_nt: TGTGCCAGCAGTGATCTGGGGATATGGTCGAGTGAGCAGTACTTC; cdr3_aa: CASSDLGIWSSEQYF
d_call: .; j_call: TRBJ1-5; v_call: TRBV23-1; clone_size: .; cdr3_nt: TGCGCCAGCAGTCGAGGAGTGAGCAATCAGCCCCAGCATTTT; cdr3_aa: CASSRGVSNQPQHF
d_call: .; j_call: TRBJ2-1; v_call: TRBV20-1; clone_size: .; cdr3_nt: TGCAGTGCTAGAGACCCAGCGGAAATCGAACGCCTGTTCTTC; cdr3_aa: CSARDPAEIERLFF
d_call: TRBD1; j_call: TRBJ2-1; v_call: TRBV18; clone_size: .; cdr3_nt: TGTGCCAGCTCACCACCCCGGGACAGGGGGCGGAATGAGCAGTTCTTC; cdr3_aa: CASSPPRDRGRNEQFF
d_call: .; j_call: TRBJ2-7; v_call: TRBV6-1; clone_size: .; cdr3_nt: TGTGCCAGCAGTGAAGACGTCAGGAGTTACGAGCAGTACTTC; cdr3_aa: CASSEDVRSYEQYF
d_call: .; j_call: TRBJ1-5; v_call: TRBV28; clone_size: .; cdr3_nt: TGTGCCAGCAGAATGGGGCAAAGTGACAATCATCCCCAGCATTTT; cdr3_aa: CASRMGQSDNHPQHF
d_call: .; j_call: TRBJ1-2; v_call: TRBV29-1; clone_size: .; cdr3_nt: TGCAGCGTTGGGAAGAGGACAGCCACTCCTACAGGCTATGGCTACACCTTC; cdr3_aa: CSVGKRTATPTGYGYTF
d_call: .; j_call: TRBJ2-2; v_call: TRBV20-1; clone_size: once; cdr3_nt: TGCAGTGCCAGTATCCCTCCGGGCACCGGGGAGCTGTTTTTT; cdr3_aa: CSASIPPGTGELFF
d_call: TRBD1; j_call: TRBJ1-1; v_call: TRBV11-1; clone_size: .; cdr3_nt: TGTGCCAGCAGCGAGGGACAGGGTAGTTGGGACACTGAAGCTTTCTTT; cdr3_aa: CASSEGQGSWDTEAFF
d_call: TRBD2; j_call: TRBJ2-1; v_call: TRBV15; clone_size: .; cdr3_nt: TGTGCCACCACCAAAGTAACCGGACTAGCGAGTAGTAATGAGCAGTTCTTC; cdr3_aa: CATTKVTGLASSNEQFF
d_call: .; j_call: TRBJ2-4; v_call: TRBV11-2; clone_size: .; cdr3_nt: TGTGCCAGCAGCCACAGGGTGGCAAACATTCAGTACTTC; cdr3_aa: CASSHRVANIQYF
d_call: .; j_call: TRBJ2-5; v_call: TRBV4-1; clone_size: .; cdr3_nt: TGCGCCAGCAGCCAAGAAGGTCTAGCGAGGGAGACCCAGTACTTC; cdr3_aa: CASSQEGLARETQYF
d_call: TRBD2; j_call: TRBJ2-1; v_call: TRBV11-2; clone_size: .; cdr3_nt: TGTGCCAGCAGTCCAGAAAAAATAGCGGGAGGATACAATGAGCAGTTCTTC; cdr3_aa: CASSPEKIAGGYNEQFF
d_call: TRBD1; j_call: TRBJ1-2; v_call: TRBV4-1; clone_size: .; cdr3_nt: TGCGCCAGCAGCCAAGAAGGCGACAGGGGATCCTATGGCTACACCTTC; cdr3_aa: CASSQEGDRGSYGYTF
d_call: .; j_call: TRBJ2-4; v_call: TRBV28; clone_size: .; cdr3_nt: TGTGCCAGCAGTTTGGAGGGGGTTGACATTCAGTACTTC; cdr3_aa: CASSLEGVDIQYF
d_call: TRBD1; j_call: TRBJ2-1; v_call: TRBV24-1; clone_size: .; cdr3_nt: TGTGCCACCAGTGACCCGGGACAGGGCGTTGAGCAGTTCTTC; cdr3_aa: CATSDPGQGVEQFF
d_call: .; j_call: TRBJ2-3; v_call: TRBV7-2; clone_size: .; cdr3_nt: TGTGCCAGCAGCTCCGGACAGAACACAGATACGCAGTATTTT; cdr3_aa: CASSSGQNTDTQYF
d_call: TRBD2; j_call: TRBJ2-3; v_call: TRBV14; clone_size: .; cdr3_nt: TGTGCCAGCAGCCAAGGTCTTCCTAGCGGGAGAGGGGCAGATACGCAGTATTTT; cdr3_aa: CASSQGLPSGRGADTQYF
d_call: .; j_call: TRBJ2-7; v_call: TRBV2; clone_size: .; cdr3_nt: TGTGCCAGCAGCCCCCTCGGAGGGTCCTACGAGCAGTACTTC; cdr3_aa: CASSPLGGSYEQYF
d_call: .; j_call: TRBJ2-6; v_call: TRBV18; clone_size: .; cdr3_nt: TGTGCCAGCTCAGCCAGGGAATTCTTACAATCTGGGGCCAACGTCCTGACTTTC; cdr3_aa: CASSAREFLQSGANVLTF
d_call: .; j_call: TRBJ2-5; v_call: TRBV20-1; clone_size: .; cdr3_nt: TGCAGTGCTCCCGGTGAGACCCAGTACTTC; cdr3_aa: CSAPGETQYF
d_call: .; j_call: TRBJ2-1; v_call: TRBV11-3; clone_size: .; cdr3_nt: TGTGCCAGCAGCTCGAGGGTCGACAATGAGCAGTTCTTC; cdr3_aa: CASSSRVDNEQFF